This TCR beta chain was sequenced during a study of T cells after yellow fever vaccination. Study-wide findings and caveats: The CD4 compartment and the CD8 compartment contained a small share of clonotypes in common. Booster samples showed a return of most primary-vaccination clones (approximately 95% CD4, 88% CD8).

This clonotype was seen ten or more times. What it binds is unknown. Looked up from germline, CDR1 is SGHRS and CDR2 is YFSETQ. Trimming took 5 bases from V and 6 from J, leaving 14 bases between them. The length of the CDR3 is 13 residues. 5'RACE template switching added a universal primer site and UMIs to TCR cDNA. TCRdb re-called the 5' RACE reads through MiXCR, storing one row per CDR3 protein. The sample holds about 320,000 distinct CDR3 sequences, around 4.5% seen once. The TCR sequence derives from a man aged 18 to 29 who received the YFV17D yellow fever vaccine. Source: PBMCs, taken 15 days after the yellow fever booster vaccination. The chain recombines TRBV5-1 with TRBJ1-2; D perhaps matches TRBD1 (6 bases). CDR3 in DNA: TGCGCCAGCAGTCCCCACGGACAGCATGGCTACACCTTC. Its protein is CASSPHGQHGYTF.